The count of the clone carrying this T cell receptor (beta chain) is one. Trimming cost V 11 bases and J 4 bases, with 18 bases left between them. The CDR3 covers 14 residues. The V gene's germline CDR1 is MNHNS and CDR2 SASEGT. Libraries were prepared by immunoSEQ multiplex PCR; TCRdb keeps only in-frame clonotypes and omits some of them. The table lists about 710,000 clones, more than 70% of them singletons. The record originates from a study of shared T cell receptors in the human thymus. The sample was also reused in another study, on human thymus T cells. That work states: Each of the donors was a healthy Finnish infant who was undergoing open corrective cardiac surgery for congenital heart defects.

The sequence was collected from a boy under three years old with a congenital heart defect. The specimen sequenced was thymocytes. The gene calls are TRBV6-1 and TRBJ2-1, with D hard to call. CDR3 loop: CAAGRATRYNEQFF. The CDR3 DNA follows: TGTGCCGCAGGTCGCGCCACCCGGTACAATGAGCAGTTCTTC.